This T cell receptor (beta chain) derives from a study of cytotoxic CD8 clonotypes in ibrutinib-treated CLL. General observations from the study: The study found public clonotypes uncommon, contracting or stable on treatment. At ibrutinib response, clonality increased, and at progression it declined back toward baseline.

For this clone: Its antigen remains unidentified.

Some clones are missing from TCRdb's copy, which holds only in-frame ones; the method was immunoSEQ multiplex PCR. The repertoire consists of around 330,000 clones, with 67% occurring once and the leading ten covering about 6.7%. This CDR3 has 16 residues. Trimming removed 0 bases from V and 1 base from J, with 12 bases in between. Germline lookup yields CDR1 SQVTM and CDR2 ANQGSEA. The material was PBMCs, obtained after 36 months of ibrutinib treatment. The receptor was derived from a human donor with chronic lymphocytic leukemia. The chain combines TRBV29-1 with TRBJ2-2, with D maybe TRBD2 (6 bases). CDR3 sequence reads: CSVEDGLNKNTGELFF. The CDR3 region has the DNA TGCAGCGTTGAAGACGGACTAAATAAGAACACCGGGGAGCTGTTTTTT.